A single sample gave rise to the 30 T cell receptor beta chains below, sequenced in a study of T cells in Graves' hyperthyroidism and ophthalmopathy. TCR beta CDR3 sequences were amplified from RNA transcripts. The HTBI primer set served for first-round RT-PCR of the TCR CDR3. TCRdb re-called the multiplex PCR reads with MiXCR, one entry per CDR3 protein. The repertoire holds some 490,000 distinct CDR3 sequences, with approximately 16% as singletons. The sequencing input was blood. Receptor source: a woman in her 30s with Graves' ophthalmopathy.

This clonotype was seen more than once but under ten times. This sequence joins TRBV24-1 and TRBJ2-3, with 7 bases fitting TRBD2. The CDR3 is made up of 12 amino acids. Germline CDR1 is KGHDR and CDR2 is SFDVKD. Trimming removed 6 bases from V and 8 bases from J; junction bases left unmatched: 4. CDR3: CATSSVAGTQYF. For the CDR3, the DNA is TGTGCCACCAGTTCGGTAGCGGGTACGCAGTATTTT.

The chain recombines TRBV6-1 with TRBJ1-2; D not certain. Germline V CDR1 and CDR2: MNHNS, SASEGT. The CDR3 is made up of 14 amino acids. Trimming removed 8 bases from V and 10 bases from J, with 23 bases in between. CDR3 in DNA: TGTGCCAGCTCAAAAGGTCAGGCGCCTCCCGTCTACACCTTC. This translates into CASSKGQAPPVYTF.

This clonotype has just a few counts. The chain is built from TRBV6-1 and TRBJ2-7, with D perhaps matching TRBD2 (6 bases). The CDR3 loop spans 16 amino acids. Germline V lookup: CDR1 MNHNS, CDR2 SASEGT. The V end lost 2 bases, the J end lost 0 bases, and 14 bases lay between the germline ends. The CDR3 nucleotides read TGTGCCAGCAGTGAAATCGGTAGCGGAAGCTCCTACGAGCAGTACTTC. It encodes CASSEIGSGSSYEQYF.

This clonotype was picked up many times. V usage is TRBV20-1 and J usage is TRBJ2-1; D perhaps matches TRBD1 (6 bases). The CDR3 length is 12 residues. The V end was cut by 7 bases, the J end by 7 bases, with 14 bases between. Germline V gene data show CDR1 as DFQATT and CDR2 as SNEGSKA (reference sequence). CDR3 in amino acids: CSGSGGPNEQFF. Written as DNA, the CDR3 is TGCAGTGGCTCTGGGGGCCCAAATGAGCAGTTCTTC.

There are many counts of this clonotype. CDR3 nucleotide sequence: TGTGCCAGCAGTCCAGGGAAGAGATATGGCTACACCTTC. Its protein product is CASSPGKRYGYTF. The rearrangement joins TRBV5-4 to TRBJ1-2; perhaps TRBD1 as D (5 bases). The CDR3 sequence is 13 residues long. Germline V lookup: CDR1 SGHNT, CDR2 YYREEE (reference sequence). Trimming shortened V by 5 bases and J by 5 bases, and 13 bases separated the two germline ends.

The chain uses TRBV12-3 or TRBV12-4 and TRBJ1-1, with 8 bases that match TRBD1. V lost 0 bases and J lost 1; bases outside the gene matches: 1. The CDR3 extends over 15 amino acids. This CDR3 is CASSLATGGNTEAFF. CDR3 bases: TGTGCCAGCAGTTTAGCAACAGGGGGGAACACTGAAGCTTTCTTT.

This clonotype was counted at least ten times. The chain links TRBV11-2 to TRBJ2-7; D is possibly TRBD1 or TRBD2 (6 bases each). V was trimmed by 5 bases and J by 0 bases, leaving 17 bases between them. This CDR3 has 16 residues. CDR1 and CDR2 (germline): SGHAT, FQNNGV. The CDR3 DNA is TGTGCCAGCAGCACGATAAGGGGGGAGTACTCCTACGAGCAGTACTTC. This gives the protein CASSTIRGEYSYEQYF.

V is TRBV5-4 and J is TRBJ2-3; tentative D call: TRBD2 (7 bases). The germline V gene encodes CDR1 SGHNT and CDR2 YYREEE (reference sequence). V was shortened by 0 bases and J by 5 bases, with 13 bases between the two germline ends. The CDR3 consists of 15 residues. CDR3: CASSLEGGLRDTQYF. The DNA for the CDR3 is TGTGCCAGCAGCTTGGAGGGGGGGCTCAGAGATACGCAGTATTTT.

Many counts were recorded for this clonotype. This chain links TRBV28 with TRBJ1-5; 9 bases line up with TRBD1. Germline V gene sequence: CDR1 MDHEN, CDR2 SYDVKM. V lost 3 bases and J lost 6; bases outside the gene matches: 12. CDR3 length equals 17 residues. CDR3: CASSLFGQGMGIQPQHF. DNA for the CDR3: TGTGCCAGCAGTTTGTTTGGACAGGGGATGGGGATTCAGCCCCAGCATTTT.

At least ten counts were recorded for this clonotype. V usage is TRBV20-1 and J usage is TRBJ2-7, with D tentatively TRBD1 or TRBD2 (6 bases each). The CDR3 contains 10 residues. Germline assignment: CDR1 DFQATT and CDR2 SNEGSKA (reference sequence). The CDR3 reads CSGGHLEQYF. CDR3 DNA: TGCAGCGGGGGACATCTCGAGCAGTACTTC.

The sample holds many counts of this clonotype. This chain joins TRBV19 and TRBJ1-1, with D uncertain. From germline, CDR1 is LNHDA and CDR2 SQIVND (reference sequence). The germline V and J ends were trimmed by 6 bases and 7 bases, with 15 bases remaining between them. The CDR3 consists of 13 residues. CDR3 sequence: CASRNLDENEAFF. As DNA, the CDR3 is TGTGCCAGTAGGAATCTCGATGAGAATGAAGCTTTCTTT.

Ten or more counts support this clonotype. The V call is TRBV7-6, the J call TRBJ2-7, with 7 bases matching TRBD1. The V segment lost 5 bases and the J segment 1 base; nucleotides outside the gene matches: 11. Germline V gives CDR1 SGHVS, CDR2 FNYEAQ. The CDR3 totals 16 residues. The CDR3 here is CASSRVSPDRSYEQYF. The CDR3 nucleotides are TGTGCCAGCAGCCGCGTCTCCCCGGACAGGTCCTACGAGCAGTACTTC.

This chain uses TRBV10-2 with TRBJ1-5, with 8 bases matching TRBD1. The CDR3 has 13 amino acids. Germline loops: CDR1 WSHSY, CDR2 SAAADI. V was clipped by 8 bases and J by 5 bases; unmatched bases: 5. The CDR3 region has the DNA TGCGCCAGCCGCGGACAGGGCCATCAGCCCCAGCATTTT. Its protein product is CASRGQGHQPQHF.

The chain recombines TRBV7-2 with TRBJ2-7, with a weak D call TRBD2 (5 bases). The CDR3 sequence is 14 residues long. V lost 7 bases to trimming and J lost 6 bases, with 19 bases between them. Germline V gene sequence: CDR1 SGHTA, CDR2 FQGNSA. The CDR3 DNA follows: TGTGCCAGCAACCCCAGGACTTCGGCCTCCGAGCAGTACTTC. Its protein product is CASNPRTSASEQYF.

Turning to this clonotype: It may be a read error: a sequence one base away is much more abundant. V usage is TRBV4-1 and J usage is TRBJ2-1; D may correspond to TRBD1 or TRBD2 (6 bases each). This CDR3 comprises 16 residues. The V gene's germline CDR1 is MGHRA and CDR2 YSYEKL. Written as DNA, the CDR3 is TGCGCCAGCAGCCAAGAGAGGGGCAGGGGAGGAAATGAGCGGTTCTTC. Residues: CASSQERGRGGNERFF.

This clonotype appeared many times. The gene calls are TRBV3-1 and TRBJ1-1; the D gene is possibly TRBD1 (6 bases). The V and J ends lost 0 bases and 2 bases respectively, with 10 bases between them. The CDR3 runs to 15 residues. CDR1 is LGHDT, CDR2 YNNKEL, per germline (reference sequence). This chain's CDR3 is CASSQEEQGNTEAFF. CDR3 coding DNA: TGTGCCAGCAGCCAAGAGGAACAGGGAAACACTGAAGCTTTCTTT.

Concerning this clonotype: This clone may be a read error of a much larger clone one base away. V gene TRBV20-1 combines with J gene TRBJ2-1; 9 nucleotides line up with TRBD2. Germline lookup yields CDR1 DFQATT and CDR2 SNEGSKA (reference sequence). The V segment lost 2 bases and the J segment 0 bases; nucleotides outside the gene matches: 5. This CDR3 has 16 amino acids. CDR3 protein: CSARSTSGRSYNEQFF. The CDR3 nucleotides are TGCAGTGCTAGATCGACTAGCGGACGCTCCTACAATGAGCAGTTCTTC.

This clonotype was observed at least ten times. The rearrangement uses TRBV20-1 and TRBJ2-2; 8 nucleotides match TRBD2. V dropped 0 bases and J dropped 4; count of bases not matched to a gene: 7. Germline assignment: CDR1 DFQATT and CDR2 SNEGSKA (reference sequence). This CDR3 region has 16 residues. The CDR3, as DNA: TGCAGTGCTAGAGATGAGCGGGAGTTCGGCACCGGGGAGCTGTTTTTT. Its protein product is CSARDEREFGTGELFF.

Many counts were recorded for this clonotype. The chain links TRBV2 to TRBJ2-7; no reliable D call. V was pared by 6 bases and J by 3 bases, with 3 bases between. Germline-derived CDR1 and CDR2 are SNHLY and FYNNEI. CDR3 length equals 10 residues. The CDR3 DNA reads TGTGCCAGCAGGGTCTACGAGCAGTACTTC. Protein product: CASRVYEQYF. The variable domain in full, with the rest retrieved from reference TRBV2 and TRBJ2-7, is EPEVTQTPSHQVTQMGQEVILRCVPISNHLYFYWYRQILGQKVEFLVSFYNNEISEKSEIFDDQFSVERPDGSNFTLKIRSTKLEDSAMYFCASRVYEQYFGPGTRLTVT.

This clonotype was seen repeatedly, ten times or more. The rearrangement links TRBV28 to TRBJ2-7, with D possibly TRBD1 on 5 matching bases. Germline CDR1 and CDR2: MDHEN and SYDVKM. CDR3 length: 14 amino acids. Trimming took 5 bases from V and 5 from J, leaving 16 bases between them. The CDR3, as DNA: TGTGCCAGCAGTGGCCAGACAGACAGAGACGAGCAGTACTTC. Translating it yields CASSGQTDRDEQYF.

This clonotype was counted ten times or more. Written as DNA, the CDR3 is TGTGCCAGCAGTTACCGGCAGGGTGATGGCTACACCTTC. Translation: CASSYRQGDGYTF. The V and J genes are TRBV6-2 or TRBV6-3 and TRBJ1-2; weak D call: TRBD1 (5 bases). CDR1 is MNHEY, CDR2 SVGEGT, per germline. This CDR3 has 13 amino acids. Trimming took 2 bases from V and 6 from J, leaving 10 bases between them.

This chain connects TRBV27 to TRBJ1-1; D not resolved. Germline V gives CDR1 MNHEY, CDR2 SMNVEV (reference sequence). Trimming shortened V by 6 bases and J by 1 base, and 9 bases separated the two germline ends. This CDR3 spans 13 amino acids. CDR3 sequence: CASRIDRNTEAFF. CDR3 in DNA: TGTGCCAGCAGAATTGACCGGAACACTGAAGCTTTCTTT.

Details on this clonotype: A much larger clone is a single base away; this may be a read error. The chain uses TRBV11-2 and TRBJ2-4; possibly TRBD2 for D (7 bases). This CDR3 region has 15 residues. The germline V gene encodes CDR1 SGHAT and CDR2 FQNNGV. CDR3 loop: CVSSPGGAAKNIQYF. For the CDR3, the DNA is TGTGTCAGCAGCCCTGGGGGGGCGGCCAAAAACATTCAGTACTTC.

The chain employs TRBV19 and TRBJ1-5; D remains unclear. The CDR3 covers 15 residues. Germline V CDR1 and CDR2: LNHDA, SQIVND (reference sequence). V was shortened by 1 base and J by 2 bases, with 9 bases between the two germline ends. The CDR3 here is CASSIGHGGNQPQHF. The CDR3 bases are TGTGCCAGTAGTATAGGGCACGGGGGCAATCAGCCCCAGCATTTT.

This clonotype was recorded many times. The V and J genes are TRBV2 and TRBJ2-6, with D uncertain. The CDR3 length is 16 residues. V lost 2 bases and J lost 0, with 8 bases in between. Germline lookup yields CDR1 SNHLY and CDR2 FYNNEI. CDR3 nucleotides: TGTGCCAGCAGTGAACCCAGGCACTCTGGGGCCAACGTCCTGACTTTC. Its protein product is CASSEPRHSGANVLTF.

This clonotype was counted many times. J is TRBJ2-7 and V is TRBV20-1; D uncertain. Trimming left V 0 bases short and J 6 bases short, with 18 bases between. This CDR3 has 15 residues. Germline V gene data show CDR1 as DFQATT and CDR2 as SNEGSKA (reference sequence). CDR3 sequence (DNA): TGCAGTGCTAGAGACGACAACCACCTTTTGGGCGAGCAGTACTTC. This gives the protein CSARDDNHLLGEQYF.

The chain couples TRBV10-3 to TRBJ1-3; D remains ambiguous. The CDR3 length is 14 residues. Trimming shortened V by 8 bases and J by 3 bases, and 14 bases separated the two germline ends. Germline lookup yields CDR1 ENHRY and CDR2 SYGVKD. The CDR3 spells CAIFDMLDGNTIYF. In nucleotides, the CDR3 is TGTGCCATCTTCGACATGTTGGATGGAAACACCATATATTTT.

This clonotype was counted many times. V is TRBV28 and J is TRBJ1-1; D gene uncertain. The CDR3 totals 13 residues. CDR1 is MDHEN and CDR2 is SYDVKM in the germline V gene. V lost 7 bases and J 0 bases, leaving 9 bases between the germline ends. The CDR3 protein is CASNRAMNTEAFF. As DNA, the CDR3 is TGTGCCAGCAATAGGGCGATGAACACTGAAGCTTTCTTT.

This clonotype was recorded a few times. The rearrangement joins TRBV19 to TRBJ1-1; no definite D call. Germline V gene data show CDR1 as LNHDA and CDR2 as SQIVND (reference sequence). This CDR3 has 14 amino acids. Trimming took 6 bases from V and 1 from J, leaving 12 bases between them. CDR3 DNA: TGTGCCAGTAGCTCGACTAACCAGAACACTGAAGCTTTCTTT. Amino acids: CASSSTNQNTEAFF.

This clonotype has ten or more counts. The rearrangement uses TRBV5-1 and TRBJ2-7; D is possibly TRBD1 (5 bases). Per germline, CDR1 SGHRS and CDR2 YFSETQ. The V and J ends lost 5 bases and 3 bases respectively, with 12 bases between them. This CDR3 contains 13 residues. The CDR3 reads CASRAHTGYEQYF. CDR3 nucleotide sequence: TGCGCCAGCAGAGCCCATACAGGCTACGAGCAGTACTTC.